The entry below describes one TCR beta chain. Distinct nucleotide sequences in the sample also encode this CDR3. These data come from a study of blood T cell dynamics during melanoma immunotherapy. Time point meaning: pre-treatment baseline. Disease control meant complete response, partial response or stable disease at 12 weeks. Trimming removed 4 bases at V and 2 bases at J, with 9 bases between. Per germline, CDR1 KGHSH and CDR2 LQKENI. CDR3 length equals 14 residues. Only in-frame clones appear in the TCRdb table, and some are missing; sequencing was by immunoSEQ multiplex PCR. In the table there are 9,000 to 13,000 clones, about nine tenths of which are singletons.

The receptor comes from a human donor with melanoma. V usage is TRBV18 and J usage is TRBJ1-5; D possibly corresponds to TRBD1 (6 bases). The material sequenced was blood, taken from a patient treated with checkpoint blockade. CDR3 nucleotides: TGTGCCAGCTCACAACAGGGCCGCAATCAGCCCCAGCATTTT. As protein: CASSQQGRNQPQHF.